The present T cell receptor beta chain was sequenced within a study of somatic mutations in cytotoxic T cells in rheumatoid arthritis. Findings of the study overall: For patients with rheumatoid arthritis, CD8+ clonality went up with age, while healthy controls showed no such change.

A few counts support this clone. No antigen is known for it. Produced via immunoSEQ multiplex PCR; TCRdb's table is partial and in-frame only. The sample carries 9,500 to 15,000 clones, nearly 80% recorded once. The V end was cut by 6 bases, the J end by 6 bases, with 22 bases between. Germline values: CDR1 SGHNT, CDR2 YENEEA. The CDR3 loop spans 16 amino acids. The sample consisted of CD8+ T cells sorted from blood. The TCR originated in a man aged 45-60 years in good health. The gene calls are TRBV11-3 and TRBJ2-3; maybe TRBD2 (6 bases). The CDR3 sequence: CASRWGGGRFSDTQYF. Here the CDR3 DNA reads TGTGCCAGCAGATGGGGAGGCGGGCGCTTTTCGGATACGCAGTATTTT.